The 12 T cell receptor beta chains below all came from one sample that was sequenced in a study of cytomegalovirus exposure and HLA in healthy donors. Sequencing was performed with immunoSEQ multiplex PCR; in TCRdb, only in-frame clones are kept and a portion is missing. The sample consists of about 64,000 clones, 85% to 95% of them appearing once. What was sequenced was PBMCs. The receptors derive from a woman aged 18 to 35 in good health and CMV-seropositive.

The J gene is TRBJ1-5, the V gene TRBV7-9; TRBD1 agrees at 9 bases. The CDR3 length is 14 residues. CDR1 is SEHNR, CDR2 FQNEAQ, per germline (reference sequence). The junction had 6 bases not matched to a gene; V was cut back by 8 bases and J by 4 bases. In DNA, the CDR3 is TGTGCCAGCCAAACAGGGGGCTCAAATCAGCCCCAGCATTTT. Translating gives CASQTGGSNQPQHF.

V gene TRBV5-3 combines with J gene TRBJ2-7; the match to TRBD1 covers 10 bases. TRBV5-3 is filed as an ORF, its function uncertain. The V gene end was trimmed by 4 bases and the J gene end by 2 bases; junction bases not matched to a gene: 9. The CDR3 runs to 16 residues. The CDR3 DNA sequence: TGTGCCAGAAGCAGAGATCCGGGACAGGGGACCTACGAGCAGTACTTC. Protein sequence: CARSRDPGQGTYEQYF.

The rearrangement links TRBV13 to TRBJ2-1; a possible D gene is TRBD1 (5 bases). There are 13 residues in the CDR3. CDR1 and CDR2 (germline): PRHDT, FYEKMQ (reference sequence). V was trimmed by 1 base and J by 10 bases, leaving 11 bases between them. CDR3 coding DNA: TGTGCCAGCAGCTTAGCGCCAGGGCAGGAGCAGTTCTTC. Its translation is CASSLAPGQEQFF.

The table lists this clone with a count of one. J is TRBJ2-7 and V is TRBV7-3; 8 nucleotides align to TRBD1. Germline trimming cut 5 bases from V and 6 bases from J; bases unmatched to any gene: 9. This CDR3 spans 14 amino acids. Germline-derived CDR1 and CDR2 are SGHTA and FQGTGA. The CDR3 here is CASSPNPGGGEQYF. The CDR3 nucleotides are TGTGCCAGCAGCCCTAACCCAGGGGGCGGCGAGCAGTACTTC. Based on the CDR3 plus reference TRBV7-3 and TRBJ2-7, the full variable domain is GAGVSQTPSNKVTEKGKYVELRCDPISGHTALYWYRQSLGQGPEFLIYFQGTGAADDSGLPNDRFFAVRPEGSVSTLKIQRTERGDSAVYLCASSPNPGGGEQYFGPGTRLTVT.

This chain uses TRBV9 with TRBJ2-3, with TRBD2 matching over 13 bases. Germline V gives CDR1 SGDLS, CDR2 YYNGEE. The CDR3 loop spans 15 amino acids. Unmatched junction bases numbered 5, after V lost 3 bases and J lost 7 bases. The CDR3 spells CASSEPGLAGHTQYF. CDR3 coding DNA: TGTGCCAGCAGCGAACCGGGACTAGCGGGGCATACGCAGTATTTT.

V usage is TRBV4-1 and J usage is TRBJ2-7; 7 positions agree with TRBD1. Germline loops: CDR1 MGHRA, CDR2 YSYEKL. CDR3 length: 16 amino acids. V lost 0 bases and J lost 3; bases outside the gene matches: 8. The CDR3 nucleotides read TGCGCCAGCAGCCAAGAATTCAGGACAGGCGACTACGAGCAGTACTTC. This sequence encodes CASSQEFRTGDYEQYF.

The chain links TRBV7-8 to TRBJ2-5, with TRBD1 as a possible D gene (5 bases). Deletions cut 1 base from V and 0 bases from J, with 9 bases between. Germline assignment: CDR1 SGHVS and CDR2 FQNEAQ. The CDR3 runs to 15 residues. In DNA form, the CDR3 reads TGTGCCAGCAGCTTAGGAGACAGAAACCAAGAGACCCAGTACTTC. It encodes CASSLGDRNQETQYF.

The rearrangement links TRBV4-1 to TRBJ1-5, with D maybe TRBD1 (5 bases). V lost 1 base and J lost 5, with 6 bases in between. The CDR3 covers 13 residues. Germline V gives CDR1 MGHRA, CDR2 YSYEKL. CDR3: CASSQGGDQPQHF. In DNA form, the CDR3 reads TGCGCCAGCAGCCAAGGGGGGGATCAGCCCCAGCATTTT.

V and J are TRBV19 and TRBJ2-5, with no clear D. The CDR3 totals 14 residues. Trimming took off 3 bases at V and 2 bases at J, with 10 bases between the two ends. Germline V gene sequence: CDR1 LNHDA, CDR2 SQIVND (reference sequence). The CDR3: CASSIRGVQETQYF. As DNA, the CDR3 is TGTGCCAGTAGTATCCGCGGAGTTCAAGAGACCCAGTACTTC.

The chain combines TRBV28 with TRBJ1-2, with 9 bases fitting TRBD1. CDR1 is MDHEN, CDR2 SYDVKM, per germline. V was pared by 6 bases and J by 7 bases, with 9 bases of the junction left unmatched. This CDR3 contains 14 residues. Here the CDR3 DNA reads TGTGCCAGCAGCAGCCCCGGACAGGGGTTTGGCTACACCTTC. This codes for CASSSPGQGFGYTF.

The chain links TRBV30 to TRBJ1-5, with D unclear. The V gene lost 3 bases and the J gene lost 0 bases, with 12 bases spanning the gap. The CDR3 is 15 amino acids. Germline CDR1 GTSNPN, CDR2 SVGIG (reference sequence). CDR3 in amino acids: CAWSLLSDSNQPQHF. DNA of the CDR3: TGTGCCTGGAGCCTCCTCAGTGATAGCAATCAGCCCCAGCATTTT.

The chain links TRBV11-1 to TRBJ2-7, with TRBD1 matching 9 bases. Trimming took 5 bases from V and 6 from J; bases not matched to a gene: 11. The V gene's germline CDR1 is SGHAT and CDR2 FQDESV (reference sequence). The CDR3 length is 15 residues. CDR3 in amino acids: CASSLGTGYTVEQYF. The CDR3 region has the DNA TGTGCCAGCAGCCTTGGGACAGGGTATACCGTCGAGCAGTACTTC.